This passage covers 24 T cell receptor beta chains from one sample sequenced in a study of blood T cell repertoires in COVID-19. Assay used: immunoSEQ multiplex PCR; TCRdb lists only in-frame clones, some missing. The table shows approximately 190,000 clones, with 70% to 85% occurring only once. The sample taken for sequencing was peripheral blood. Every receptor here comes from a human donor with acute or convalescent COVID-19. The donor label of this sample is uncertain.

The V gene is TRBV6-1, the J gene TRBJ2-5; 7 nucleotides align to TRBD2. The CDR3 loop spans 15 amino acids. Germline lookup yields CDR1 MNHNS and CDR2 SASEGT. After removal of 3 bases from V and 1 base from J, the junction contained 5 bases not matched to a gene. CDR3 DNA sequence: TGTGCCAGCAGTGAGCGCGGGAGAGTCCAAGAGACCCAGTACTTC. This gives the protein CASSERGRVQETQYF.

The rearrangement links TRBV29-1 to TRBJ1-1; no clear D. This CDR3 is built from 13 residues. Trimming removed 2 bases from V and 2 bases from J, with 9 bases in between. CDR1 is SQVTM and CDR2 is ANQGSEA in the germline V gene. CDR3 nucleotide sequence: TGCAGCGTTGAACAAATGGGCAACACTGAAGCTTTCTTT. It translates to CSVEQMGNTEAFF.

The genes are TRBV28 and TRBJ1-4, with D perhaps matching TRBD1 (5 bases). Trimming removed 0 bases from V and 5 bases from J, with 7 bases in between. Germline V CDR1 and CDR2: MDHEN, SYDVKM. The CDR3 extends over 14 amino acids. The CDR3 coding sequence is TGTGCCAGCAGTTTATGGCAGGGAAATGAAAAACTGTTTTTT. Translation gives CASSLWQGNEKLFF.

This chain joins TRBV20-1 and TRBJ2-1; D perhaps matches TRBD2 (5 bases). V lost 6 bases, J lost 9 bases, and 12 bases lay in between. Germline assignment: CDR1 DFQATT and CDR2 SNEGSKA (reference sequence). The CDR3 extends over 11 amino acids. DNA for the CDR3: TGCAGTGCCGGTACGGGGTTTGAGCAGTTCTTC. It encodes CSAGTGFEQFF.

CDR3 coding DNA: TGTGCCAGCAGTTTATCCGGGTTGAGGTCACCCCTCCACTTT. Encoded protein: CASSLSGLRSPLHF. J is TRBJ1-6 and V is TRBV27; D not resolved. CDR3 size: 14 residues. CDR1 is MNHEY, CDR2 SMNVEV, per germline (reference sequence). The V end lost 0 bases, the J end lost 10 bases, and 10 bases lay between the germline ends.

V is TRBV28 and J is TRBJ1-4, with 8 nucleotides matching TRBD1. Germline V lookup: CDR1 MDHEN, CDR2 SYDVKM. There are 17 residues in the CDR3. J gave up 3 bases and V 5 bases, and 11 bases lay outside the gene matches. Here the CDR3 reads CASSLSRTGLSNEKLFF. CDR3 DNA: TGTGCCAGCAGTCTCTCTCGGACAGGGTTATCTAATGAAAAACTGTTTTTT.

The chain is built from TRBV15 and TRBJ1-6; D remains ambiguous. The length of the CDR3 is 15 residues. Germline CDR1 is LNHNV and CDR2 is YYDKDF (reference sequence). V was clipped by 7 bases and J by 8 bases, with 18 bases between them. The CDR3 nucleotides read TGTGCCACCACACGCTCCCGAGGGTGGGATTCACCCCTCCACTTT. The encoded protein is CATTRSRGWDSPLHF.

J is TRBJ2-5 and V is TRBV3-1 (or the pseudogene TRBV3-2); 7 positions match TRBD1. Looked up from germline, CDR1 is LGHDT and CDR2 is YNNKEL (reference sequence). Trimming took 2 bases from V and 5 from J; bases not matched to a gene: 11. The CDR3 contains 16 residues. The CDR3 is CASSQSGQGVGETQYF. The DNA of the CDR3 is TGTGCCAGCAGCCAAAGTGGTCAGGGGGTTGGGGAGACCCAGTACTTC.

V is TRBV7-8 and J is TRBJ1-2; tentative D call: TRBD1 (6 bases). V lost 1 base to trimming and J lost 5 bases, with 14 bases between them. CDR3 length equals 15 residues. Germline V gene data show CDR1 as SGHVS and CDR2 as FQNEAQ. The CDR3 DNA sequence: TGTGCCAGCAGCTTAGGGTCAGGGGATGGGTATGGCTACACCTTC. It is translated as CASSLGSGDGYGYTF.

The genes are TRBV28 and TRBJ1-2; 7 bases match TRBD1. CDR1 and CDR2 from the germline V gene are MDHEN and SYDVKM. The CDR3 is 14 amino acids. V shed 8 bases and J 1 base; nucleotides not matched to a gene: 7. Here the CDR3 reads CASSQGGSNYGYTF. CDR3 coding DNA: TGTGCCAGCTCCCAGGGGGGAAGTAACTATGGCTACACCTTC.

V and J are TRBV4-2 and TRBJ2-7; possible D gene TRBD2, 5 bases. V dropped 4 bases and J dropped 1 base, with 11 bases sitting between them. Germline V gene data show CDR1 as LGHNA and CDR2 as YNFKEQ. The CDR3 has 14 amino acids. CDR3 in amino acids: CASSLGVDSYEQYF. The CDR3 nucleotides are TGTGCCAGCAGCCTCGGGGTCGATTCCTACGAGCAGTACTTC.

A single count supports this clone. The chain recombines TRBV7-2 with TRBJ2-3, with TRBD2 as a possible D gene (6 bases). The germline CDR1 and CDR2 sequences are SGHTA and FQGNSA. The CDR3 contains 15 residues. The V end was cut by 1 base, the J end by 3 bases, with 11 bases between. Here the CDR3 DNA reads TGTGCCAGCAGCTTAGGAGGGACTCAGACAGATACGCAGTATTTT. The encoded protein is CASSLGGTQTDTQYF. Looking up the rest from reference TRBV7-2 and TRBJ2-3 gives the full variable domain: GAGVSQSPSNKVTEKGKDVELRCDPISGHTALYWYRQSLGQGLEFLIYFQGNSAPDKSGLPSDRFSAERTGGSVSTLTIQRTQQEDSAVYLCASSLGGTQTDTQYFGPGTRLTVL.

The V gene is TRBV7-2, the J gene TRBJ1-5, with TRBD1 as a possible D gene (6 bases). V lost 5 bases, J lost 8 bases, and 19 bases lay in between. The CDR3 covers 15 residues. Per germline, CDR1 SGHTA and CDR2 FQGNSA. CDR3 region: CASSPIGGALEPQHF. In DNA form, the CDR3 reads TGTGCCAGCAGCCCTATAGGGGGGGCGTTAGAGCCCCAGCATTTT.

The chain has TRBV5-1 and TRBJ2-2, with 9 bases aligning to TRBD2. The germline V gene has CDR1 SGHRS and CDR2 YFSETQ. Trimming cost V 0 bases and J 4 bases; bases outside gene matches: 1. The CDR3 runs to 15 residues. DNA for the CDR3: TGCGCCAGCAGCTTGGGACTAGCGGCCACCGGGGAGCTGTTTTTT. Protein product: CASSLGLAATGELFF.

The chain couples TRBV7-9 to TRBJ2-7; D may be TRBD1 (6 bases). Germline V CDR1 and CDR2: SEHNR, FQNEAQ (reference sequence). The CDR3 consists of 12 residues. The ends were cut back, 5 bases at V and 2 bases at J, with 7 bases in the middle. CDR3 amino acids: CASSRDTYEQYF. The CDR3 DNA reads TGTGCCAGCAGCCGGGACACCTACGAGCAGTACTTC.

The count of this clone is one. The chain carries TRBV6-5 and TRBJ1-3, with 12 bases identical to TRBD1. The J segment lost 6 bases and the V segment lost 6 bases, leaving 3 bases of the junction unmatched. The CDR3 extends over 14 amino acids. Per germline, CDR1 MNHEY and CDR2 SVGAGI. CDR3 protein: CASSGTGGPNTIYF. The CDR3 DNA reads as TGTGCCAGCAGCGGGACAGGGGGCCCAAACACCATATATTTT.

CDR3 loop: CASSIDRRANEKLFF. DNA of the CDR3: TGTGCCAGTAGTATAGATCGGCGGGCTAATGAAAAACTGTTTTTT. V gene TRBV19 combines with J gene TRBJ1-4; no firm D call. The V gene lost 0 bases and the J gene lost 3 bases, with 8 bases spanning the gap. The germline gives CDR1 LNHDA, CDR2 SQIVND (reference sequence). The CDR3 length is 15 residues.

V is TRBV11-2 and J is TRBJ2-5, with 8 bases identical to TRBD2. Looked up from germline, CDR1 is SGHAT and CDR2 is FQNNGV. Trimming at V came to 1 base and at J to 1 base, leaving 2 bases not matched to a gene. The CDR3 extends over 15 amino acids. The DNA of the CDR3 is TGTGCCAGCAGCTTAGCTAGCGGGTCCCAAGAGACCCAGTACTTC. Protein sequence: CASSLASGSQETQYF.

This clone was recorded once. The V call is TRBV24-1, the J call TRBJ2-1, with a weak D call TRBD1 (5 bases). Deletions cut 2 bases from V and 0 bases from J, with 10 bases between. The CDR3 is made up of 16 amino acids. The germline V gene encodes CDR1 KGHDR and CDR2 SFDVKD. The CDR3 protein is CATSDSGIGSYNEQFF. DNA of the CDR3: TGTGCCACCAGTGATTCAGGGATCGGCTCCTACAATGAGCAGTTCTTC.

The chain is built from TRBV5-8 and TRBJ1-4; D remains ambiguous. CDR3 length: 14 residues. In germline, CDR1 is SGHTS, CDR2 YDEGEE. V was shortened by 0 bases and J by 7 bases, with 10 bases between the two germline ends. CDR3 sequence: CASSLAEFSEKLFF. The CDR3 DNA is TGTGCCAGCAGCTTGGCGGAGTTTAGTGAAAAACTGTTTTTT.

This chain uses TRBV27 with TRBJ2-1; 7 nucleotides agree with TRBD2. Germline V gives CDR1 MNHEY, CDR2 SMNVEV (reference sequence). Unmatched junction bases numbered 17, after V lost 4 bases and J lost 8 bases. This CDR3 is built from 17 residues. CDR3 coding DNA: TGTGCCAGCAGTTCCCGGAATGATGGGAGGGTTCAGTATGAGCAGTTCTTC. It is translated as CASSSRNDGRVQYEQFF.

The CDR3: CATSADGRLGTDTQYF. DNA of the CDR3: TGTGCCACCAGCGCCGACGGGAGATTGGGCACAGATACGCAGTATTTT. The chain recombines TRBV15 with TRBJ2-3; maybe TRBD2 (6 bases). CDR1 is LNHNV and CDR2 is YYDKDF in the germline V gene (reference sequence). The CDR3 contains 16 residues. Trimming cost V 5 bases and J 1 base, with 16 bases left between them.

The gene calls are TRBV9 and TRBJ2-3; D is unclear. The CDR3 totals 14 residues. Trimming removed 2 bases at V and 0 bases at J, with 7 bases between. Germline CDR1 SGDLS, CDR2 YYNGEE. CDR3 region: CASSVQVSTDTQYF. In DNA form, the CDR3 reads TGTGCCAGCAGCGTTCAGGTGAGCACAGATACGCAGTATTTT.

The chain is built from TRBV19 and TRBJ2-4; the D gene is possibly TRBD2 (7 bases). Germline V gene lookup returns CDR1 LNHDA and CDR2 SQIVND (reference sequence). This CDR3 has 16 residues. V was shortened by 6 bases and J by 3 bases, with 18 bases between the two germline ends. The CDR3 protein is CASSPGGGQVKNIQYF. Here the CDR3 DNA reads TGTGCCAGTAGCCCTGGGGGGGGGCAGGTCAAAAACATTCAGTACTTC.